This TCR beta chain was obtained from a study of regulatory dendritic cells for organ transplantation. Notes on this clone: Its antigen remains unknown.

The CDR3 contains 15 residues. Trimming took 5 bases from V and 8 from J, leaving 19 bases between them. Germline loops: CDR1 SEHNR, CDR2 FQNEAQ (reference sequence). TCRdb's copy holds only in-frame clones and misses some; the assay was immunoSEQ multiplex PCR. The sample lists 30,000 or so clones; approximately 77% were seen once. Points from the study as a whole: The most alloreactive TCR clonotypes were found in resting memory CD8+ cells.

The chain combines TRBV7-9 with TRBJ2-1; possibly TRBD2 for D (5 bases). The sequenced sample consisted of naive CD8+ T cells from blood. Subset indicated: CD45RA+ naive T cells. This receptor was taken from a human donor in good health. The CDR3 reads CASSMFMRAPDEQFF. The DNA for the CDR3 is TGTGCCAGCAGCATGTTCATGCGGGCTCCCGATGAGCAGTTCTTC.